This T cell receptor beta chain was sequenced for a study of Ad26.COV2.S vaccination and SARS-CoV-2 variants. Regarding the study as a whole: Placebo recipients trailed vaccine recipients in spike-specific TCR breadth. Vaccine and placebo recipients had comparable breadth of non-spike TCRs. Breadth, reportedly substantial, characterized the spike-specific CD8+ and CD4+ T cell responses after vaccination.

The CDR3 consists of 14 residues. Germline CDR1 MNHEY, CDR2 SVGEGT. V lost 3 bases and J 0 bases, leaving 9 bases between the germline ends. In the case of this clone: Its antigen is not known.

Libraries were prepared by immunoSEQ multiplex PCR; TCRdb keeps only in-frame clonotypes and omits some of them. The repertoire consists of under 150,000 clones, with approximately 90% occurring once and the leading ten covering approximately 5.1%. The sequencing here drew on peripheral blood, taken after recovery from COVID-19. The chain has TRBV6-2 or TRBV6-3 and TRBJ2-7; D is ambiguous. The receptor comes from a human donor who had recovered from COVID-19. Here the CDR3 reads CASSYFIDSYEQYF. The DNA for the CDR3 is TGTGCCAGCAGTTATTTTATAGACTCCTACGAGCAGTACTTC.